The T cell receptor (beta chain) under discussion was sequenced for a study of blood T cell repertoires in COVID-19. Study-level background: Some COVID-19 samples were acute and others convalescent; all came from the United States, Italy and Spain. Sources were T cells, B-cell-depleted T cells, or PBMCs; the material itself was cDNA or gDNA.

Looked up from germline, CDR1 is SGHDT and CDR2 is YYEEEE. CDR3 size: 17 residues. Trimming cost V 2 bases and J 2 bases; bases outside gene matches: 9. Seattle patients were enrolled while actively infected and followed longitudinally. As processed by the authors: Using reference gene primer amplification, nucleated cell counts were estimated. Some clones are missing from TCRdb's copy, which holds only in-frame ones; the method was immunoSEQ multiplex PCR. Clonal size and the V and J genes are those of that table, whereas D and trimming came from the DNA. The repertoire has about 210,000 clones, roughly four fifths of them found once; the top ten carry roughly 7.8%.

The V call is TRBV5-6, the J call TRBJ2-3, with 9 bases identical to TRBD2. The receptor's source is a woman older than 75 with COVID-19, enrolled during active disease. Sequenced sample: peripheral blood. CDR3 residues: CASSLEFGLATTDTQYF. The CDR3 DNA reads TGTGCCAGCAGCTTAGAATTCGGACTAGCGACCACAGATACGCAGTATTTT. Full variable domain (remainder filled in from reference TRBV5-6 and TRBJ2-3): DAGVTQSPTHLIKTRGQQVTLRCSPKSGHDTVSWYQQALGQGPQFIFQYYEEEERQRGNFPDRFSGHQFPNYSSELNVNALLLGDSALYLCASSLEFGLATTDTQYFGPGTRLTVL.